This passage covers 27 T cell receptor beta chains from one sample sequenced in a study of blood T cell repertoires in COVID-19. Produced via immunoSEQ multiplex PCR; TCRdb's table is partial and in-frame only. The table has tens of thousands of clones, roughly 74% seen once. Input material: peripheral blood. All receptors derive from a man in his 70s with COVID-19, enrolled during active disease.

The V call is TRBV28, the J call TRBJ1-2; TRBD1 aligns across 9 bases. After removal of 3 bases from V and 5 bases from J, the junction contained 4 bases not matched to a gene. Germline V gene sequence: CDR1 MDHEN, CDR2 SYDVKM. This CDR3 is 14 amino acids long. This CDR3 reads CASSFTGTGYGYTF. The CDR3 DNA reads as TGTGCCAGCAGTTTCACCGGGACAGGGTATGGCTACACCTTC.

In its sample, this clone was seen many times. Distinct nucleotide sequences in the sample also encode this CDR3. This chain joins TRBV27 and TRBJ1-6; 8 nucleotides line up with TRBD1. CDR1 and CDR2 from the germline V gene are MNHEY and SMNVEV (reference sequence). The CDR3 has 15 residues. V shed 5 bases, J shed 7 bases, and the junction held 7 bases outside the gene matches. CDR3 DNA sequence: TGTGCCAGCAGTCTTGCAGGGGGCTTGAATTCACCCCTCCACTTT. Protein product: CASSLAGGLNSPLHF.

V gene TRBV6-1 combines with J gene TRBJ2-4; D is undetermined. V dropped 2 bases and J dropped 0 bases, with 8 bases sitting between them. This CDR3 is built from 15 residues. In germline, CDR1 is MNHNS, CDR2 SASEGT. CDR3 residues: CASSEMALAKNIQYF. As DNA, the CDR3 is TGTGCCAGCAGTGAAATGGCTTTAGCCAAAAACATTCAGTACTTC.

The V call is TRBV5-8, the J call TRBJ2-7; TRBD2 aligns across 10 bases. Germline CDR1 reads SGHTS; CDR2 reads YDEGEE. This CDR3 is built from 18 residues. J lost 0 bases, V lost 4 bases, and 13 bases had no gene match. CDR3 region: CASSRGGLAIPHSYEQYF. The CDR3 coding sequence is TGTGCCAGCAGCCGAGGGGGACTAGCGATTCCGCACTCCTACGAGCAGTACTTC.

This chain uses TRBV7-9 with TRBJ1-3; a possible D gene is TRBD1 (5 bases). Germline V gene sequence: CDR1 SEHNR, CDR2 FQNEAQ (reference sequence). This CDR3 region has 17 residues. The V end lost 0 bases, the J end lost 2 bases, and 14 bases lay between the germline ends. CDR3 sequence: CASSLAGRGNTGNTIYF. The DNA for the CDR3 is TGTGCCAGCAGCTTAGCCGGGAGGGGTAATACTGGAAACACCATATATTTT.

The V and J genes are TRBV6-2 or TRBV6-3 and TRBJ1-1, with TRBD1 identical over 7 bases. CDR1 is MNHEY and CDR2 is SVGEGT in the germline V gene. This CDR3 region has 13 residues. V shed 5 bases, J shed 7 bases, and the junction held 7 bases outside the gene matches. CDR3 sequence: CASSATNRGEAFF. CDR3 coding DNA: TGTGCCAGCAGTGCAACTAACAGGGGTGAAGCTTTCTTT.

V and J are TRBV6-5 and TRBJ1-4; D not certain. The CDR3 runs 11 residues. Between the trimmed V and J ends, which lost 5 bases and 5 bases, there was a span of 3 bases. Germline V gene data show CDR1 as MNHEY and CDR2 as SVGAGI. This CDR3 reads CASSQNEKLFF. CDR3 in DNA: TGTGCCAGCAGTCAGAATGAAAAACTGTTTTTT.

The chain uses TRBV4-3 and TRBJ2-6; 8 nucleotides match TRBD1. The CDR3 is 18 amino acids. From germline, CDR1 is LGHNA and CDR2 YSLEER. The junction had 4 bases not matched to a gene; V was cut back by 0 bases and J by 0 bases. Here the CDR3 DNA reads TGCGCCAGCAGCCAAGATAGAACAGGGGGCTCTGGGGCCAACGTCCTGACTTTC. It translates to CASSQDRTGGSGANVLTF.

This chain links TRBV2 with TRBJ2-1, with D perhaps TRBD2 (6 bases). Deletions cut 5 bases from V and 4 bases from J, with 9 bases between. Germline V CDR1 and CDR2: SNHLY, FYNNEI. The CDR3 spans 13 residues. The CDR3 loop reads CASSRDSYNEQFF. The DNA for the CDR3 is TGTGCCAGCAGTAGGGACTCGTACAATGAGCAGTTCTTC. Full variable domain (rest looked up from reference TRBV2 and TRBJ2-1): EPEVTQTPSHQVTQMGQEVILRCVPISNHLYFYWYRQILGQKVEFLVSFYNNEISEKSEIFDDQFSVERPDGSNFTLKIRSTKLEDSAMYFCASSRDSYNEQFFGPGTRLTVL.

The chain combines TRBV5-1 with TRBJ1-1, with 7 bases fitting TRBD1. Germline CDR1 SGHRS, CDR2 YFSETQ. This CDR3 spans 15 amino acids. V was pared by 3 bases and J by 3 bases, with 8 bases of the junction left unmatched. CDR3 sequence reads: CASSSTGARDTEAFF. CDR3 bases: TGCGCCAGCAGCTCCACAGGGGCCAGGGACACTGAAGCTTTCTTT. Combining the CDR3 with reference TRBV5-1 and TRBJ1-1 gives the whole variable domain KAGVTQTPRYLIKTRGQQVTLSCSPISGHRSVSWYQQTPGQGLQFLFEYFSETQRNKGNFPGRFSGRQFSNSRSEMNVSTLELGDSALYLCASSSTGARDTEAFFGQGTRLTVV.

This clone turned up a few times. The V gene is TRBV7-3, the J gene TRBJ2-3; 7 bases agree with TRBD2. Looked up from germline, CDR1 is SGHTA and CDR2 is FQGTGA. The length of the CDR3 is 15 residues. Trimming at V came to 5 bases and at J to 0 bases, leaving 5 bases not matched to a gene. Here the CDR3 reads CASSAGLGSTDTQYF. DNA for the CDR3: TGTGCCAGCAGCGCAGGACTAGGGAGCACAGATACGCAGTATTTT.

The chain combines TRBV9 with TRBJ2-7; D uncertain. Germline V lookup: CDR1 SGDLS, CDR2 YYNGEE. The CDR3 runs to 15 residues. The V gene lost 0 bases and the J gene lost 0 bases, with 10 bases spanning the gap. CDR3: CASSVEAGLSYEQYF. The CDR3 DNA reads TGTGCCAGCAGCGTAGAGGCAGGCCTCTCCTACGAGCAGTACTTC.

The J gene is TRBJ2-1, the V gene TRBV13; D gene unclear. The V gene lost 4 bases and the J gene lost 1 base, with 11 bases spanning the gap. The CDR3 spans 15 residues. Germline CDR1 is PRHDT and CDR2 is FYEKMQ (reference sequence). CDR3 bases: TGTGCCAGCAGCTCTAGGCCAGATTCCTACAATGAGCAGTTCTTC. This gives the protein CASSSRPDSYNEQFF.

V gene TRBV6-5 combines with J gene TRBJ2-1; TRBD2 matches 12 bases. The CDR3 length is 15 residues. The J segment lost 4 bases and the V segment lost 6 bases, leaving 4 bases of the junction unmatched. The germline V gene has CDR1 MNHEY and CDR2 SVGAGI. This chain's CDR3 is CASSRTSGVYNEQFF. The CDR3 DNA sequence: TGTGCCAGCAGCCGGACTAGCGGGGTGTACAATGAGCAGTTCTTC.

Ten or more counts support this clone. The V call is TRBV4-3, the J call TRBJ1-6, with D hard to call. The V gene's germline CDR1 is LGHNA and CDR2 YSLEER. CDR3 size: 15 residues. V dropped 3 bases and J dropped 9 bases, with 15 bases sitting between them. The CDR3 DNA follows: TGCGCCAGCAGCCAGGCGAACAGACTAGGTTCACCCCTCCACTTT. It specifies CASSQANRLGSPLHF.

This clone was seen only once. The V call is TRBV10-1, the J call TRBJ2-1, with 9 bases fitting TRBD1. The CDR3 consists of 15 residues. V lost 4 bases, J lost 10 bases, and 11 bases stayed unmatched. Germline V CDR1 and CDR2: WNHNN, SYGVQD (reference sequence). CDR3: CASSASGTGHSEQFF. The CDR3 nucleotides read TGCGCCAGCAGTGCATCTGGGACAGGGCACAGCGAGCAGTTCTTC.

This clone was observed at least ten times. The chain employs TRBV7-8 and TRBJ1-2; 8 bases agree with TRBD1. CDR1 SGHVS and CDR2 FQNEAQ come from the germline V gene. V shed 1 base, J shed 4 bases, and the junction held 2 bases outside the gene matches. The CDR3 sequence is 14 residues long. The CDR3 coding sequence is TGTGCCAGCAGCTTAGGCAGGGGGCCCTATGGCTACACCTTC. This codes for CASSLGRGPYGYTF.

The DNA for the CDR3 is TGTGCCAGCAGCTTCTTGGGGGGCTCTGGAAACACCATATATTTT. Translating gives CASSFLGGSGNTIYF. The V and J genes are TRBV5-4 and TRBJ1-3, with a tentative D call TRBD1 (5 bases). V was clipped by 2 bases and J by 0 bases, with 9 bases between them. This CDR3 comprises 15 residues. Germline-derived CDR1 and CDR2 are SGHNT and YYREEE (reference sequence).

CDR3 protein: CASSYSTGGRTDTQYF. The CDR3 DNA reads as TGTGCCAGCAGTTACTCGACGGGGGGACGCACAGATACGCAGTATTTT. The V gene is TRBV6-6, the J gene TRBJ2-3; 7 positions agree with TRBD2. The CDR3 is 16 amino acids. V lost 0 bases, J lost 1 base, and 4 bases stayed unmatched. Germline V gene sequence: CDR1 MNHNY, CDR2 SVGAGI (reference sequence).

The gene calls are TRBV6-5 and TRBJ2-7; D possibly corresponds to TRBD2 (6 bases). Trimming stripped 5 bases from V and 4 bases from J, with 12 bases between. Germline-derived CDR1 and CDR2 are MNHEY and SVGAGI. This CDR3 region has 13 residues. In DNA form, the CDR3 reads TGTGCCAGCAGTAGGGGACTGGAGTACGAGCAGTACTTC. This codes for CASSRGLEYEQYF.

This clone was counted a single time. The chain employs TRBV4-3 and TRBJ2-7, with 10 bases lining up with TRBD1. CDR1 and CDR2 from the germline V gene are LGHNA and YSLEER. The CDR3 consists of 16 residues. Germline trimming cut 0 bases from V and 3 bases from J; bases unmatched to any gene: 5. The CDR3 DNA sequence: TGCGCCAGCAGCCAAGAGTTAGGACAGGGGGACTACGAGCAGTACTTC. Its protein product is CASSQELGQGDYEQYF.

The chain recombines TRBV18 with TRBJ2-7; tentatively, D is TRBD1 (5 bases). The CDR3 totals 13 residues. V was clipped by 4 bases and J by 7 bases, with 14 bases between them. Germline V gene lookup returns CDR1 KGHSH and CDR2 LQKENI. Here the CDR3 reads CASSQGLDWEQYF. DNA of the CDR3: TGTGCCAGCTCACAGGGGCTTGATTGGGAGCAGTACTTC.

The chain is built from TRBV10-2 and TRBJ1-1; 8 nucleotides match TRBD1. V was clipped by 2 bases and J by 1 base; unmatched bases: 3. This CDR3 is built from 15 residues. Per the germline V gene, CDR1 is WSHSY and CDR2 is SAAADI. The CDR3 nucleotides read TGCGCCAGCAGTGAGCGGACAGGGAAGAACACTGAAGCTTTCTTT. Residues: CASSERTGKNTEAFF.

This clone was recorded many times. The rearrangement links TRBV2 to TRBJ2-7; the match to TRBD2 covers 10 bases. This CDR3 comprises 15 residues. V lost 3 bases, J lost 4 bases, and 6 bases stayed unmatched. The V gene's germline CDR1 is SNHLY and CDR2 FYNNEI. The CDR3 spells CASSEGSGGSYEQYF. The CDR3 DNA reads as TGTGCCAGCAGTGAGGGTAGCGGGGGGTCGTACGAGCAGTACTTC.

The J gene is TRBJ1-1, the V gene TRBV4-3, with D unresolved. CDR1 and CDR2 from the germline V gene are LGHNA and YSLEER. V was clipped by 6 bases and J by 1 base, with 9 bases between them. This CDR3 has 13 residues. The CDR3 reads CASSLHSNTEAFF. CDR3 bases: TGCGCCAGCAGTTTACATTCGAACACTGAAGCTTTCTTT.

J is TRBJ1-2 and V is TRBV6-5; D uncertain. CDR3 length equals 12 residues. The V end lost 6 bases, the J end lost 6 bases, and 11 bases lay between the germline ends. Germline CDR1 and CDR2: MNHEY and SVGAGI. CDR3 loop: CASRRSGHGYTF. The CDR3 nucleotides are TGTGCCAGCAGGCGGTCGGGTCATGGCTACACCTTC.

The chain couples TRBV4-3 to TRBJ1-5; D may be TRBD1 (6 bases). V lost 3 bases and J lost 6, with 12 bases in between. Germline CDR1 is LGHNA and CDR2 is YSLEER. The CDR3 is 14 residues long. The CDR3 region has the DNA TGCGCCAGCAGCCAGGACTCAGGGGTTCAGCCCCAGCATTTT. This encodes CASSQDSGVQPQHF.